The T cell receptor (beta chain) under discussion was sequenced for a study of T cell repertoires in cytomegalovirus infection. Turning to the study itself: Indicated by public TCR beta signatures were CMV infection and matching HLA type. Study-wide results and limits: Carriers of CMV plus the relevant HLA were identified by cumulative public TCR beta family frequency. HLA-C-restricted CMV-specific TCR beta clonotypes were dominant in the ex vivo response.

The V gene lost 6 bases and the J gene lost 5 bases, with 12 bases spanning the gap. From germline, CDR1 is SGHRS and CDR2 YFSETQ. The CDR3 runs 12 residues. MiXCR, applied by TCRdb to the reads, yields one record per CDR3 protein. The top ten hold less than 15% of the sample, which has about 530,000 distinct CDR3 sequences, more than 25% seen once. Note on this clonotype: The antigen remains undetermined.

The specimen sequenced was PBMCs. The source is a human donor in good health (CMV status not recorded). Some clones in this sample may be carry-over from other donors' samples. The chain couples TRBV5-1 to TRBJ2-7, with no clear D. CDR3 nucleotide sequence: TGCGCCAGCATAGGTATCATGAACGAGCAGTACTTC. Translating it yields CASIGIMNEQYF.